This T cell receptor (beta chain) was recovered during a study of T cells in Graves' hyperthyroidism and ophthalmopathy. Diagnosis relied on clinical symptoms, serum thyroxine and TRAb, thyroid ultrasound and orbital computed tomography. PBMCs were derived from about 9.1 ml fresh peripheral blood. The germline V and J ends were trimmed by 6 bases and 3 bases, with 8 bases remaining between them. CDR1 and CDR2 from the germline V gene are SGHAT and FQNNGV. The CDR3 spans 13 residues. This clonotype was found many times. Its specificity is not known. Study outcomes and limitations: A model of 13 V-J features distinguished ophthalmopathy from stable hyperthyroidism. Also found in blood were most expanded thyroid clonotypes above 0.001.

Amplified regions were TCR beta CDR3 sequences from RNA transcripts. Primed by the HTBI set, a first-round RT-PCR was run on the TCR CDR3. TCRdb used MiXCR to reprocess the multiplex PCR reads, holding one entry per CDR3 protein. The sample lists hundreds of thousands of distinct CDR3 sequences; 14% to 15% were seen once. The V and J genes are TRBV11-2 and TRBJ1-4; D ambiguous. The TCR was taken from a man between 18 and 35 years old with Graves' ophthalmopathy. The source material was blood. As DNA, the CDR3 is TGTGCCAGCAGAGCGGGGTCTAATGAAAAACTGTTTTTT. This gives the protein CASRAGSNEKLFF.